This is a list of T cell receptor beta chains from one sample in a study of CD8+ T cells in alopecia areata. Profiled with immunoSEQ multiplex PCR; TCRdb holds only in-frame clones, not every one. Of 190,000 or so clones in the sample, 55% to 70% are singletons; the top ten hold less than 4%. The material was CD4+ T cells sorted from blood, obtained at week 4, from a patient treated with tofacitinib. Receptors originate from a human donor with alopecia areata. Both conserved end residues are part of each CDR3. Fields, in order: clone size, J gene, V gene, D gene, CDR3 protein, CDR3 DNA. The D gene is left open where the match is weak. Where a row states a size, it is once, few, many or the class of an expanded clone; other rows omit it.

clone_size: .; j_call: TRBJ2-5; v_call: TRBV7-6; d_call: .; cdr3_aa: CASSLAGQPQETQYF; cdr3_nt: TGTGCCAGCAGCTTAGCGGGGCAGCCCCAAGAGACCCAGTACTTC
clone_size: .; j_call: TRBJ2-7; v_call: TRBV4-3; d_call: TRBD2; cdr3_aa: CASSQPRGGQQYF; cdr3_nt: TGCGCCAGCAGCCAACCGCGGGGGGGGCAGCAGTACTTC
clone_size: few; j_call: TRBJ1-2; v_call: TRBV30; d_call: .; cdr3_aa: CAWSAGRNYGYTF; cdr3_nt: TGTGCCTGGAGCGCAGGCAGAAACTATGGCTACACCTTC
clone_size: .; j_call: TRBJ1-3; v_call: TRBV30; d_call: .; cdr3_aa: CAWRASGNTIYF; cdr3_nt: TGTGCCTGGAGGGCCTCAGGAAACACCATATATTTT
clone_size: once; j_call: TRBJ2-1; v_call: TRBV30; d_call: TRBD2; cdr3_aa: CAWKVSGGPYNEQFF; cdr3_nt: TGTGCCTGGAAGGTCAGCGGGGGGCCGTACAATGAGCAGTTCTTC
clone_size: .; j_call: TRBJ1-3; v_call: TRBV7-2; d_call: .; cdr3_aa: CASSLGVSGNTIYF; cdr3_nt: TGTGCCAGCAGCTTAGGAGTCTCTGGAAACACCATATATTTT
clone_size: .; j_call: TRBJ2-7; v_call: TRBV29-1; d_call: TRBD2; cdr3_aa: CSVAGGTSGSYEQYF; cdr3_nt: TGCAGCGTTGCCGGAGGGACTAGCGGTTCCTACGAGCAGTACTTC
clone_size: once; j_call: TRBJ2-1; v_call: TRBV7-8; d_call: .; cdr3_aa: CASSRATSQARKFF; cdr3_nt: TGTGCCAGCAGCCGAGCTACTAGTCAAGCCCGGAAGTTCTTC
clone_size: few; j_call: TRBJ2-7; v_call: TRBV5-1; d_call: .; cdr3_aa: CASSTARGDEQYF; cdr3_nt: TGCGCCAGCAGTACCGCAAGGGGGGACGAGCAGTACTTC
clone_size: .; j_call: TRBJ2-7; v_call: TRBV10-3; d_call: TRBD1; cdr3_aa: CAITGQGGSYEQYF; cdr3_nt: TGTGCCATCACCGGACAGGGGGGGTCCTACGAGCAGTACTTC
clone_size: .; j_call: TRBJ2-3; v_call: TRBV4-1; d_call: TRBD1; cdr3_aa: CASSQAGTGATTDTQYF; cdr3_nt: TGCGCCAGCAGCCAAGCCGGGACAGGGGCTACCACAGATACGCAGTATTTT
clone_size: once; j_call: TRBJ2-7; v_call: TRBV7-2; d_call: .; cdr3_aa: CASSLNYEQYF; cdr3_nt: TGTGCCAGCAGCCTTAACTACGAGCAGTACTTC
clone_size: .; j_call: TRBJ2-5; v_call: TRBV30; d_call: .; cdr3_aa: CAWSVPPRETQYF; cdr3_nt: TGTGCCTGGAGTGTACCCCCCAGGGAGACCCAGTACTTC
clone_size: .; j_call: TRBJ2-7; v_call: TRBV9; d_call: TRBD2; cdr3_aa: CASSVGTSGGSYEQYF; cdr3_nt: TGTGCCAGCAGCGTAGGGACTAGCGGGGGCTCCTACGAGCAGTACTTC
clone_size: few; j_call: TRBJ1-6; v_call: TRBV29-1; d_call: TRBD1; cdr3_aa: CSVLTGLNSPLHF; cdr3_nt: TGCAGCGTTTTGACAGGGCTTAATTCACCCCTCCACTTT
clone_size: .; j_call: TRBJ2-3; v_call: TRBV9; d_call: .; cdr3_aa: CASSVVGGDPDTQYF; cdr3_nt: TGTGCCAGCAGCGTAGTGGGCGGGGACCCAGATACGCAGTATTTT
clone_size: .; j_call: TRBJ1-2; v_call: TRBV29-1; d_call: .; cdr3_aa: CAGGANYGYTF; cdr3_nt: TGCGCGGGGGGGGCTAACTATGGCTACACCTTC
clone_size: .; j_call: TRBJ2-7; v_call: TRBV5-1; d_call: TRBD2; cdr3_aa: CASSPRGESYEQYF; cdr3_nt: TGCGCCAGCAGCCCCCGGGGGGAGTCCTACGAGCAGTACTTC
clone_size: .; j_call: TRBJ1-2; v_call: TRBV11-2; d_call: .; cdr3_aa: CASSPELYYGYTF; cdr3_nt: TGTGCCAGCAGTCCAGAACTGTACTATGGCTACACCTTC
clone_size: few; j_call: TRBJ1-2; v_call: TRBV18; d_call: .; cdr3_aa: CASSSTGVGAGGYTF; cdr3_nt: TGTGCCAGCTCATCCACGGGGGTAGGGGCTGGTGGCTACACCTTC
clone_size: few; j_call: TRBJ2-7; v_call: TRBV5-1; d_call: .; cdr3_aa: CASSSRGGEDEQYF; cdr3_nt: TGCGCCAGCAGCTCTAGGGGAGGAGAGGACGAGCAGTACTTC
clone_size: .; j_call: TRBJ1-6; v_call: TRBV7-6; d_call: TRBD1; cdr3_aa: CASSLEEGALGSPLHF; cdr3_nt: TGTGCCAGCAGCTTAGAGGAGGGGGCTCTAGGTTCACCCCTCCACTTT
clone_size: .; j_call: TRBJ2-7; v_call: TRBV30; d_call: .; cdr3_aa: CAWSVGRGGHEQYF; cdr3_nt: TGTGCCTGGAGTGTGGGGAGGGGGGGCCACGAGCAGTACTTC
clone_size: .; j_call: TRBJ1-1; v_call: TRBV2; d_call: .; cdr3_aa: CASSGQVGTEAFF; cdr3_nt: TGTGCCAGCAGTGGACAAGTAGGCACTGAAGCTTTCTTT
clone_size: few; j_call: TRBJ1-3; v_call: TRBV27; d_call: .; cdr3_aa: CASTQGYGNTIYF; cdr3_nt: TGTGCCAGCACCCAGGGTTACGGAAACACCATATATTTT
clone_size: .; j_call: TRBJ1-6; v_call: TRBV19; d_call: .; cdr3_aa: CASSIGQFGDSPLHF; cdr3_nt: TGTGCCAGTAGTATTGGACAGTTTGGGGATTCACCCCTCCACTTT
clone_size: many; j_call: TRBJ2-3; v_call: TRBV7-2; d_call: TRBD2; cdr3_aa: CASSLADSVKRTDTQYF; cdr3_nt: TGTGCCAGCAGTCTAGCGGACTCAGTAAAACGCACAGATACGCAGTATTTT
clone_size: .; j_call: TRBJ2-7; v_call: TRBV18; d_call: .; cdr3_aa: CASSPTRAAYEQYF; cdr3_nt: TGTGCCAGCTCACCAACCAGGGCTGCCTACGAGCAGTACTTC
clone_size: .; j_call: TRBJ2-3; v_call: TRBV30; d_call: .; cdr3_aa: CAWSVHLRQFRDTDTQYF; cdr3_nt: TGTGCCTGGAGTGTGCACCTCCGACAGTTCCGAGACACAGATACGCAGTATTTT
clone_size: few; j_call: TRBJ2-7; v_call: TRBV6-5; d_call: TRBD1; cdr3_aa: CASSYSGQGAYEQYF; cdr3_nt: TGTGCCAGCAGTTACTCGGGACAGGGGGCCTACGAGCAGTACTTC
clone_size: few; j_call: TRBJ2-2; v_call: TRBV6-5; d_call: .; cdr3_aa: CASRPQGPGELFF; cdr3_nt: TGTGCCAGCAGACCCCAGGGCCCCGGGGAGCTGTTTTTT
clone_size: few; j_call: TRBJ2-5; v_call: TRBV7-9; d_call: TRBD1; cdr3_aa: CASSLLGGAGGETQYF; cdr3_nt: TGTGCCAGCAGCTTGTTAGGCGGCGCAGGGGGAGAGACCCAGTACTTC
clone_size: few; j_call: TRBJ2-3; v_call: TRBV11-2; d_call: .; cdr3_aa: CASTYGGRTDTQYF; cdr3_nt: TGTGCCAGCACCTATGGAGGACGCACAGATACGCAGTATTTT
clone_size: .; j_call: TRBJ2-3; v_call: TRBV29-1; d_call: .; cdr3_aa: CSVALDSSSTDTQYF; cdr3_nt: TGCAGCGTTGCCCTTGACAGTTCTAGCACAGATACGCAGTATTTT
clone_size: .; j_call: TRBJ1-1; v_call: TRBV29-1; d_call: TRBD1; cdr3_aa: CSVETDRAGEAFF; cdr3_nt: TGCAGCGTTGAAACGGACAGGGCGGGTGAAGCTTTCTTT
clone_size: few; j_call: TRBJ2-3; v_call: TRBV5-1; d_call: TRBD1; cdr3_aa: CASSLQGGTDTQYF; cdr3_nt: TGCGCCAGCAGCTTGCAGGGGGGCACAGATACGCAGTATTTT
clone_size: .; j_call: TRBJ2-2; v_call: TRBV30; d_call: .; cdr3_aa: CAWRKGNTGELFF; cdr3_nt: TGTGCCTGGAGAAAGGGGAACACCGGGGAGCTGTTTTTT
clone_size: .; j_call: TRBJ1-1; v_call: TRBV7-8; d_call: .; cdr3_aa: CASSPRQGFRTEAFF; cdr3_nt: TGTGCCAGCAGCCCTAGGCAGGGGTTCCGGACTGAAGCTTTCTTT
clone_size: .; j_call: TRBJ1-1; v_call: TRBV5-4; d_call: .; cdr3_aa: CASSGRSKNTEAFF; cdr3_nt: TGTGCCAGCAGCGGGAGGAGTAAGAACACTGAAGCTTTCTTT
clone_size: .; j_call: TRBJ1-1; v_call: TRBV2; d_call: TRBD1; cdr3_aa: CASRSDRENTEAFF; cdr3_nt: TGTGCCAGCAGGTCAGACAGGGAGAACACTGAAGCTTTCTTT
clone_size: .; j_call: TRBJ2-1; v_call: TRBV30; d_call: .; cdr3_aa: CASLRGIGTGEQFF; cdr3_nt: TGTGCCTCACTCCGGGGGATAGGGACTGGAGAGCAGTTCTTC
clone_size: .; j_call: TRBJ1-1; v_call: TRBV7-2; d_call: .; cdr3_aa: CASSHGGSEAFF; cdr3_nt: TGTGCCAGCAGCCACGGGGGCTCTGAAGCTTTCTTT
clone_size: .; j_call: TRBJ1-1; v_call: TRBV30; d_call: .; cdr3_aa: CAWSEGSSMNTEAFF; cdr3_nt: TGTGCCTGGAGTGAGGGCAGTTCAATGAACACTGAAGCTTTCTTT
clone_size: few; j_call: TRBJ2-2; v_call: TRBV11-2; d_call: TRBD1; cdr3_aa: CASSPLQGPTGELFF; cdr3_nt: TGTGCCAGCAGCCCTCTACAGGGGCCCACCGGGGAGCTGTTTTTT
clone_size: .; j_call: TRBJ1-2; v_call: TRBV6-5; d_call: .; cdr3_aa: CASTLGQGDYGYTF; cdr3_nt: TGTGCCAGCACCTTAGGTCAGGGTGACTATGGCTACACCTTC
clone_size: few; j_call: TRBJ1-5; v_call: TRBV28; d_call: .; cdr3_aa: CASSSPGHGQPQHF; cdr3_nt: TGTGCCAGCAGTTCCCCGGGACATGGGCAGCCCCAGCATTTT
clone_size: .; j_call: TRBJ2-7; v_call: TRBV6-6; d_call: TRBD1; cdr3_aa: CASSYSQGAYEQYF; cdr3_nt: TGTGCCAGCAGTTACTCCCAGGGGGCCTACGAGCAGTACTTC
clone_size: once; j_call: TRBJ2-5; v_call: TRBV4-1; d_call: .; cdr3_aa: CASSFRETQYF; cdr3_nt: TGCGCCAGCAGCTTCAGGGAGACCCAGTACTTC
clone_size: few; j_call: TRBJ1-3; v_call: TRBV7-9; d_call: TRBD1; cdr3_aa: CASSPTGASSGNTIYF; cdr3_nt: TGTGCCAGCAGCCCCACAGGGGCCAGCTCTGGAAACACCATATATTTT